These T cell receptor beta chains were read from a single sample in a study of blood T cell repertoires in COVID-19. Some clones are missing from TCRdb's copy, which holds only in-frame ones; the method was immunoSEQ multiplex PCR. The table records fewer than 350,000 clones, over 80% of them present only once. The sequenced material came from peripheral blood. Source of these receptors: a man aged 30-40 years with COVID-19, enrolled during active disease. Each CDR3 is given with its conserved first and last residue. Fields, in order: J gene, clone size, D gene, V gene, CDR3 length, CDR3 DNA, CDR3 protein. A D gene is named only where the DNA matches it firmly. Expanded clones are given a class, and other clones once, few, many or no size at all.

J gene: TRBJ1-5; clone size: .; D gene: .; V gene: TRBV7-9; CDR3 length: 15; CDR3 DNA: TGTGCCAGCAGCCCAACTTATGGGCTCAATCAGCCCCAGCATTTT; CDR3 protein: CASSPTYGLNQPQHF
J gene: TRBJ1-4; clone size: .; D gene: .; V gene: TRBV7-2; CDR3 length: 16; CDR3 DNA: TGTGCCAGCAGCTTAGTTGGCGGGGTCGGGGGTGAAAAACTGTTTTTT; CDR3 protein: CASSLVGGVGGEKLFF
J gene: TRBJ1-1; clone size: .; D gene: TRBD1; V gene: TRBV10-3; CDR3 length: 13; CDR3 DNA: TGTGCCATCAGCGGACAGGGTGGGACTGAAGCTTTCTTT; CDR3 protein: CAISGQGGTEAFF
J gene: TRBJ1-2; clone size: .; D gene: .; V gene: TRBV25-1; CDR3 length: 12; CDR3 DNA: TGTGCCAGCAGGGACAATAACTATGGCTACACCTTC; CDR3 protein: CASRDNNYGYTF
J gene: TRBJ1-6; clone size: .; D gene: .; V gene: TRBV30; CDR3 length: 15; CDR3 DNA: TGTGCCTGGAGGCCCCTGGGAGAGGGCTCATCACCCCTCCACTTT; CDR3 protein: CAWRPLGEGSSPLHF
J gene: TRBJ2-4; clone size: .; D gene: TRBD1; V gene: TRBV2; CDR3 length: 14; CDR3 DNA: TGTGCCAGCAGTACTCGGACAGGGGGTGACATTCAGTACTTC; CDR3 protein: CASSTRTGGDIQYF
J gene: TRBJ1-1; clone size: .; D gene: TRBD1; V gene: TRBV7-3; CDR3 length: 18; CDR3 DNA: TGTGCCAGCAGCTCACGGCCGGACAGGGGGCCATTAAACACTGAAGCTTTCTTT; CDR3 protein: CASSSRPDRGPLNTEAFF
J gene: TRBJ2-7; clone size: .; D gene: .; V gene: TRBV4-3; CDR3 length: 15; CDR3 DNA: TGCGCCAGCAGCCAAGCCCGAAACAGTCCCTACGAGCAGTACTTC; CDR3 protein: CASSQARNSPYEQYF
J gene: TRBJ1-6; clone size: .; D gene: .; V gene: TRBV27; CDR3 length: 14; CDR3 DNA: TGTGCCAGCAGGCTGGACAGCTGGAATTCACCCCTCCACTTT; CDR3 protein: CASRLDSWNSPLHF
J gene: TRBJ2-5; clone size: .; D gene: .; V gene: TRBV27; CDR3 length: 13; CDR3 DNA: TGTGCCAGCAGTACTCGTTTGCTCACTCCCCAGTACTTC; CDR3 protein: CASSTRLLTPQYF
J gene: TRBJ1-5; clone size: .; D gene: .; V gene: TRBV10-3; CDR3 length: 12; CDR3 DNA: TGTGCCATCAGTGAAACAAATCAGCCCCAGCATTTT; CDR3 protein: CAISETNQPQHF
J gene: TRBJ1-3; clone size: .; D gene: .; V gene: TRBV19; CDR3 length: 14; CDR3 DNA: TGTGCCAGTAGTATAGAAGTTCTCCGGAACACCATATATTTT; CDR3 protein: CASSIEVLRNTIYF
J gene: TRBJ1-4; clone size: .; D gene: TRBD1; V gene: TRBV7-6; CDR3 length: 17; CDR3 DNA: TGTGCCAGCAGTTTGGGGGCAGGGGGAAGAACTAATGAAAAACTGTTTTTT; CDR3 protein: CASSLGAGGRTNEKLFF
J gene: TRBJ2-7; clone size: few; D gene: .; V gene: TRBV7-9; CDR3 length: 14; CDR3 DNA: TGTGCCAGCAGCGAAGGGCGAGGTCCGGGAGAGCAGTACTTC; CDR3 protein: CASSEGRGPGEQYF
J gene: TRBJ1-5; clone size: .; D gene: .; V gene: TRBV4-2; CDR3 length: 15; CDR3 DNA: TGTGCCAGCAGCCAAGAGGTGAGGGGCAATCAGCCCCAGCATTTT; CDR3 protein: CASSQEVRGNQPQHF
J gene: TRBJ2-5; clone size: .; D gene: .; V gene: TRBV7-2; CDR3 length: 15; CDR3 DNA: TGTGCCAGCAGCTTATTAACAGGTCGCGAAGAGACCCAGTACTTC; CDR3 protein: CASSLLTGREETQYF
J gene: TRBJ1-1; clone size: .; D gene: .; V gene: TRBV7-3; CDR3 length: 16; CDR3 DNA: TGTGCCACAACGACGGGACAACACCTTCCTGGCACTGAAGCTTTCTTT; CDR3 protein: CATTTGQHLPGTEAFF
J gene: TRBJ2-1; clone size: .; D gene: .; V gene: TRBV2; CDR3 length: 12; CDR3 DNA: TGTGCCAGCAGCGAGGGGGTGTGGGAGCAGTTCTTC; CDR3 protein: CASSEGVWEQFF
J gene: TRBJ1-1; clone size: .; D gene: .; V gene: TRBV28; CDR3 length: 13; CDR3 DNA: TGTGCCAGCAGTCTACCGGGGAAGACTGAAGCTTTCTTT; CDR3 protein: CASSLPGKTEAFF
J gene: TRBJ2-7; clone size: .; D gene: .; V gene: TRBV7-9; CDR3 length: 12; CDR3 DNA: TGTGCCAGCAGCTTCTCCGGGGAGGAGCAGTACTTC; CDR3 protein: CASSFSGEEQYF
J gene: TRBJ2-5; clone size: .; D gene: .; V gene: TRBV18; CDR3 length: 16; CDR3 DNA: TGTGCCAGCTCACCCCACGGACAGTTAAACCAAGAGACCCAGTACTTC; CDR3 protein: CASSPHGQLNQETQYF
J gene: TRBJ1-6; clone size: .; D gene: .; V gene: TRBV28; CDR3 length: 17; CDR3 DNA: TGTGCCAGCACCTTAGGAGGGACGGCGATTCTTAATTCACCCCTCCACTTT; CDR3 protein: CASTLGGTAILNSPLHF
J gene: TRBJ1-3; clone size: .; D gene: .; V gene: TRBV7-2; CDR3 length: 17; CDR3 DNA: TGTGCCAGCAGCTTAGTCGGAGGTTCCCTCTCTGGAAACACCATATATTTT; CDR3 protein: CASSLVGGSLSGNTIYF
J gene: TRBJ2-1; clone size: .; D gene: TRBD1; V gene: TRBV7-3; CDR3 length: 15; CDR3 DNA: TGTGCCAGCAGCTCCCGGACAGGGAGGAACAATGAGCAGTTCTTC; CDR3 protein: CASSSRTGRNNEQFF
J gene: TRBJ1-5; clone size: .; D gene: TRBD1; V gene: TRBV24-1; CDR3 length: 15; CDR3 DNA: TGTGCCACCAGTGATTCGAGACAGGGGAATCAGCCCCAGCATTTT; CDR3 protein: CATSDSRQGNQPQHF
J gene: TRBJ2-1; clone size: .; D gene: TRBD2; V gene: TRBV18; CDR3 length: 16; CDR3 DNA: TGTGCCAGCTCACCAACTAGCGGGGGCTCCTACAATGAGCAGTTCTTC; CDR3 protein: CASSPTSGGSYNEQFF
J gene: TRBJ1-1; clone size: .; D gene: .; V gene: TRBV5-6; CDR3 length: 15; CDR3 DNA: TGTGCCAGCAGCATTCAGTTAACGGGAGCGACTGAAGCTTTCTTT; CDR3 protein: CASSIQLTGATEAFF
J gene: TRBJ1-3; clone size: .; D gene: .; V gene: TRBV27; CDR3 length: 14; CDR3 DNA: TGTGCCAGCAGCTACAGAAGCTCTGGAAACACCATATATTTT; CDR3 protein: CASSYRSSGNTIYF
J gene: TRBJ2-7; clone size: .; D gene: .; V gene: TRBV6-5; CDR3 length: 14; CDR3 DNA: TGTGCCAGCAGTTCCGGGGGTTACTCCTACGAGCAGTACTTC; CDR3 protein: CASSSGGYSYEQYF
J gene: TRBJ2-2; clone size: .; D gene: .; V gene: TRBV21-1; CDR3 length: 14; CDR3 DNA: TGTGCCAGCGCGGGGGGGCGGAACACCGGGGAGCTGTTTTTT; CDR3 protein: CASAGGRNTGELFF
J gene: TRBJ2-2; clone size: once; D gene: TRBD1; V gene: TRBV4-3; CDR3 length: 16; CDR3 DNA: TGCGCCAGCAGCCGACAGGGAGAGGCGGGCACCGGGGAGCTGTTTTTT; CDR3 protein: CASSRQGEAGTGELFF
J gene: TRBJ2-7; clone size: .; D gene: TRBD1; V gene: TRBV6-5; CDR3 length: 13; CDR3 DNA: TGTGCCAGCAGCCGTACAGGGGCCTACGAGCAGTACTTC; CDR3 protein: CASSRTGAYEQYF
J gene: TRBJ2-5; clone size: .; D gene: TRBD1; V gene: TRBV11-2; CDR3 length: 16; CDR3 DNA: TGTGCCAGCAGCCCGGTTCCACAGGGGCTGAAGGAGACCCAGTACTTC; CDR3 protein: CASSPVPQGLKETQYF
J gene: TRBJ1-5; clone size: .; D gene: .; V gene: TRBV5-6; CDR3 length: 14; CDR3 DNA: TGTGCCAGCAGCTCATCCGGGACAATTCAGCCCCAGCATTTT; CDR3 protein: CASSSSGTIQPQHF
J gene: TRBJ2-7; clone size: .; D gene: TRBD2; V gene: TRBV5-6; CDR3 length: 15; CDR3 DNA: TGTGCCAGCAGCTTTTTGGGACTAGCGAGGGACGAGCAGTACTTC; CDR3 protein: CASSFLGLARDEQYF
J gene: TRBJ1-2; clone size: .; D gene: .; V gene: TRBV6-4; CDR3 length: 14; CDR3 DNA: TGTGCCAGCAGTGACTCGCGCAGGGTCGGAGGCTACACCTTC; CDR3 protein: CASSDSRRVGGYTF
J gene: TRBJ2-1; clone size: .; D gene: TRBD2; V gene: TRBV7-2; CDR3 length: 14; CDR3 DNA: TGTGCCAGCAGGGATAGCGGGAGGGACAATGAGCAGTTCTTC; CDR3 protein: CASRDSGRDNEQFF
J gene: TRBJ2-2; clone size: .; D gene: .; V gene: TRBV4-1; CDR3 length: 18; CDR3 DNA: TGCGCCAGCAGCCAAGATAGGTTTGGAGGGGGGGACACCGGGGAGCTGTTTTTT; CDR3 protein: CASSQDRFGGGDTGELFF
J gene: TRBJ1-2; clone size: .; D gene: TRBD1; V gene: TRBV9; CDR3 length: 16; CDR3 DNA: TGTGCCAGCAGCCAAATCGACAGGGGAAGGAGCCACGGCTACACCTTC; CDR3 protein: CASSQIDRGRSHGYTF
J gene: TRBJ2-5; clone size: .; D gene: .; V gene: TRBV7-2; CDR3 length: 14; CDR3 DNA: TGTGCCAGCAGTTCTAGACGGCAGCTGGAGACCCAGTACTTC; CDR3 protein: CASSSRRQLETQYF
J gene: TRBJ2-7; clone size: .; D gene: TRBD2; V gene: TRBV14; CDR3 length: 17; CDR3 DNA: TGTGCCAGCAGCAAACTAGCCGGGACTAGCGGCTCGTACGAGCAGTACTTC; CDR3 protein: CASSKLAGTSGSYEQYF
J gene: TRBJ1-5; clone size: .; D gene: .; V gene: TRBV7-2; CDR3 length: 14; CDR3 DNA: TGTGCCAGCAGCTTAGTAGAGAGCAATCAGCCCCAGCATTTT; CDR3 protein: CASSLVESNQPQHF
J gene: TRBJ2-6; clone size: .; D gene: .; V gene: TRBV10-3; CDR3 length: 14; CDR3 DNA: TGTGCCATCAGTAGGGAGTCTGGGGCCAACGTCCTGACTTTC; CDR3 protein: CAISRESGANVLTF
J gene: TRBJ1-3; clone size: .; D gene: TRBD1; V gene: TRBV12-5; CDR3 length: 18; CDR3 DNA: TGTGCTAGTGGTTTCGCTTCCGGGACAGGGTGGACTGGAAACACCATATATTTT; CDR3 protein: CASGFASGTGWTGNTIYF
J gene: TRBJ2-1; clone size: .; D gene: TRBD2; V gene: TRBV24-1; CDR3 length: 17; CDR3 DNA: TGTGCCACCAGTGAGCACCCGGGACTAGCGGGTGTAAATGAGCAGTTCTTC; CDR3 protein: CATSEHPGLAGVNEQFF
J gene: TRBJ2-7; clone size: few; D gene: TRBD1; V gene: TRBV7-2; CDR3 length: 15; CDR3 DNA: TGTGCCAGCAGCTTAGCCCGGACAGGCGGCAACGAGCAGTACTTC; CDR3 protein: CASSLARTGGNEQYF